The entry below describes one TCR beta chain. This clonotype was seen many times. Its antigen is unknown. Base quality data are lacking; no much larger clone is found one base away. The TCR beta CDR3 regions were amplified from the RNA transcripts. A first-round RT-PCR of the TCR CDR3 used the HTBI primer set with the Qiagen OneStep RT-PCR kit. Libraries were constructed in a second round of multiplex PCR, after which size selection and purification were carried out. Libraries were sequenced paired-end with 100 bp reads on an Illumina HiSeq2000. Per the original workflow: SOAPnuke was used to process the raw data, with reads discarded if the reads contained adapters or uncalled bases, had a mean Phred below 15, or lacked an exact constant-primer or identifier match. COPE v1.2.5 was used to merge high-quality paired reads, and clonotypes were defined as unique nucleotide sequences. Clonotypes were aligned to IMGT TRBV, TRBD and TRBJ reference segments using MiTCR v1.1. Analysis was restricted to V-J combinations with a frequency above 0.0001, which covered roughly 99% of repertoires. The TCS score was defined as F50 (clonal expansion) divided by E x V (chaos), with BLOSUM62-based TCRdist calculated between CDR3 peptides within each V-J. Welch's t-statistics and random forest reduced fewer than 600 V-J features to roughly 13, which were used in a naive Bayes classifier (R e1071). TCRdb ran its own pipeline on the public reads, namely fastp trimming at Q25 and MiXCR clone calling, and kept in-frame beta chains. Rows merge per CDR3 protein into single entries with the most common DNA and genes. The V and J calls were determined by TCRdb, not by the authors. The sample table contains about 480,000 distinct CDR3 sequences; only one count was recorded for roughly a quarter of them. The top ten clones comprise 11% of the sample.

This entry comes from a study of T cells in Graves' hyperthyroidism and ophthalmopathy (dated by TCRdb to between 2018 and 2021). About the full investigation: Peripheral blood was sampled at the time of initial diagnosis, prior to any treatment. The paper reports TCR Vbeta CDR3 sequencing of 140 or so peripheral blood samples: 43 ophthalmopathy, approximately 74 hyperthyroidism and 17 progressor patients. An independent validation cohort of around 19 hyperthyroidism patients and about 15 patients who later progressed to ophthalmopathy tested prospective prediction of ophthalmopathy. To identify TCR V-J signatures that set the groups apart, the researchers used a discovery cohort of about a hundred patients, made up of fewer than 50 with Graves' ophthalmopathy and 55 to 65 with stable Graves' hyperthyroidism. The 95 to 100 discovery patients were randomly split 7:3 into training and test sets. Following sampling, methimazole starting at 30 mg daily was given to hyperthyroidism patients, and high-dose intravenous methylprednisolone was given to ophthalmopathy patients. In addition, the study compared T-cell repertoires in thyroid tissue and in blood from 6 or 7 Graves' hyperthyroidism patients.

Results and caveats for the whole study, not just this receptor: In validation, progression to ophthalmopathy was predicted by the model with 70.59% sensitivity and 72.22% specificity, a median of approximately 6.5 months before onset. No statistical method was used to fix the sample size in advance, and group allocation was not hidden from the investigators. A model built on a 13 V-J signature distinguished ophthalmopathy from stable hyperthyroidism, reaching about 89% sensitivity and about 81% specificity in cross-validation and 80%/75% in testing. Blood samples also contained most of the expanded thyroid clonotypes (frequency above 0.001), which suggests that blood repertoires may reflect thyroid immune responses.

From its cysteine to its phenylalanine, the CDR3 spans 13 amino acids. CDR3 DNA is the only sequence kept; it has 39 bases, read in frame from the first base. Reading the germline V gene gives CDR1 SGHTA and CDR2 FQGTGA. Deletion took 5 bases off V and 8 bases off J, with a span of 10 bases between the germline ends. Ophthalmopathy patients had moderately to severely active disease, Clinical Activity Score of at least 3, NOSPECS grade of at least 4, and duration under 3 months. Any patient with an uncontrolled infection, another autoimmune disease, pregnancy or lactation was excluded. Diagnoses were based on clinical symptoms, serum thyroxine and TRAb, thyroid ultrasound and orbital computed tomography. PBMCs were separated from roughly 10 ml of fresh peripheral blood using Ficoll-Paque density gradient centrifugation. Total RNA was extracted using Trizol reagent, and RNA quality was assessed on an Agilent 2100 Bioanalyzer.

The receptor was isolated from a woman in her 30s with Graves' ophthalmopathy. The material sequenced was blood. This sequence uses TRBV7-3 and TRBJ1-6; no confident D gene assignment can be made. CDR3 sequence: CASSRTWDSPLHF. The DNA is as follows: TGTGCCAGCAGCCGAACATGGGATTCACCCCTCCACTTT.